Given below is one T cell receptor (beta chain) in context. As yet, its antigen is unknown. This likely traces to a read error, being one base from a far larger clone. The CDR3 contains 15 residues. Per the germline V gene, CDR1 is SGDLS and CDR2 is YYNGEE. V lost 4 bases to trimming and J lost 2 bases; unmatched junction nucleotides: 5. This sample was taken from a study of regulatory T cells in long-lasting Graves disease. Study-wide findings and caveats: When disease was persistent, TRBV28, TRBJ1-2 and TRBJ2-5 were the favored segments. Lower TCR diversity was seen in persistent Graves' patients than in newly diagnosed ones.

Sequencing libraries for TCR beta were prepared with iRepertoire HTBI primers and Arm-PCR of CDR3 regions. TCRdb fed the multiplex PCR reads into MiXCR, producing one record per CDR3 protein. The sample lists about 460,000 distinct CDR3 sequences; about 20% were seen once. Time point defined: persistent/refractory GD, antithyroid drugs over 5 years with positive TRAb. The TCR library was made from RNA extracted from PBMCs. The chain recombines TRBV9 with TRBJ2-7; 11 bases line up with TRBD2. This sequence originates from a female donor with Graves disease. The specimen was peripheral blood mononuclear cells (PBMCs), collected when the disease was refractory, from a patient treated with antithyroid drugs. DNA for the CDR3: TGTGCCAGCAGCCCATCGGGACTAGCGGCCTACGAGCAGTACTTC. Translating it yields CASSPSGLAAYEQYF.